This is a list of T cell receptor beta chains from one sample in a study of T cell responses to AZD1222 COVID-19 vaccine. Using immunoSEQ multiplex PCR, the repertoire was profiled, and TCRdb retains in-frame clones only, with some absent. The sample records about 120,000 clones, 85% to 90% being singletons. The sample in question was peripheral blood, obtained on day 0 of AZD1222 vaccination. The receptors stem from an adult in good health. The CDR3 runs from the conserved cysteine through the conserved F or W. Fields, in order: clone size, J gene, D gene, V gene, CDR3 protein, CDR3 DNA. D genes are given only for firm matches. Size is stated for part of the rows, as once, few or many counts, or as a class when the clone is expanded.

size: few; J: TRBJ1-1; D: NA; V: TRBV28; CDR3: CASTTGLIEAFF; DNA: TGTGCCAGCACTACAGGTTTAATTGAAGCTTTCTTT
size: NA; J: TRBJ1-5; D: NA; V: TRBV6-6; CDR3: CATHEETQPQHF; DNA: TGTGCCACTCACGAAGAGACTCAGCCCCAGCATTTT
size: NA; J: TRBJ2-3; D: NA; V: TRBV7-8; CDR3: CASSLEDTQYF; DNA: TGTGCCAGCAGCTTGGAAGATACGCAGTATTTT
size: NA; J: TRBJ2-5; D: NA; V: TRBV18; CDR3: CASSPGSAATQYF; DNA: TGTGCCAGCTCACCAGGGTCAGCGGCGACCCAGTACTTC
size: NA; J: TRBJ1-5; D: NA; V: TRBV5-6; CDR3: CASSLGRGIGNQPQHF; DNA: TGTGCCAGCAGCTTGGGGAGGGGGATCGGCAATCAGCCCCAGCATTTT
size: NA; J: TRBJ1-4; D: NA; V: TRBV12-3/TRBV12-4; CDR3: CASSLSLNEKLFF; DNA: TGTGCCAGCAGTTTGTCGCTTAATGAAAAACTGTTTTTT
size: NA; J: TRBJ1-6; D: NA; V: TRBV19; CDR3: CASSRGAGSPLHF; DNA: TGTGCCAGTAGTCGGGGGGCTGGTTCACCCCTCCACTTT
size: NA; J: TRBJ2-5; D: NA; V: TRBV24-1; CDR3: CATSDRGATGQETQYF; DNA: TGTGCCACCAGTGATCGGGGAGCGACTGGGCAAGAGACCCAGTACTTC
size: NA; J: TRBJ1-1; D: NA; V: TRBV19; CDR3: CASSEVLNTEAFF; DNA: TGTGCCAGTAGTGAGGTTCTGAACACTGAAGCTTTCTTT
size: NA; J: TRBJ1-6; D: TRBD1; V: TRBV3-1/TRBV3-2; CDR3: CASSSRGHDSPLHF; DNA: TGTGCCAGCAGCTCCAGGGGGCACGATTCACCCCTCCACTTT
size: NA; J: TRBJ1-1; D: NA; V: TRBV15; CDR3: CATSRDGRARGEAFF; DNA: TGTGCCACCAGCAGAGATGGGAGGGCTAGGGGTGAAGCTTTCTTT
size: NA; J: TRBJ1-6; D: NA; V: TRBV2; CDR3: CASSVGSSYNSPLHF; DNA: TGTGCCAGCAGTGTAGGGAGCTCCTATAATTCACCCCTCCACTTT
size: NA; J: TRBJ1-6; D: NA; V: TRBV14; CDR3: CASSQGGRISPLHF; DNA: TGTGCCAGCAGCCAAGGGGGAAGAATCTCACCCCTCCACTTT
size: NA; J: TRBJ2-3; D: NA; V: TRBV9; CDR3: CASSSSKEQYF; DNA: TGTGCCAGCAGCTCCTCGAAGGAGCAGTATTTT
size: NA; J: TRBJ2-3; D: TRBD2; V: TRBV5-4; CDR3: CASSMTLAGVGDTQYF; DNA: TGTGCCAGCAGCATGACACTAGCGGGGGTGGGAGATACGCAGTATTTT
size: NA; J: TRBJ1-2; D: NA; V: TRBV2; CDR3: CASSEESINGYTF; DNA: TGTGCCAGCAGTGAGGAATCGATTAATGGCTACACCTTC
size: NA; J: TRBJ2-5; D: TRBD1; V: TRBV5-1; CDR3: CASSLSGSNRGRETQYF; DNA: TGCGCCAGCAGCTTGAGCGGCTCAAACAGGGGTCGGGAGACCCAGTACTTC
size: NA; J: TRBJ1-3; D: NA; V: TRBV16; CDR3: CASSPKGTSGNTIYF; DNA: TGTGCCAGCAGCCCCAAGGGAACCTCTGGAAACACCATATATTTT
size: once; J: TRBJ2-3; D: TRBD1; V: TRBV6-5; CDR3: CASSSTGGADTQYF; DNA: TGTGCCAGCAGTTCAACAGGGGGCGCAGATACGCAGTATTTT
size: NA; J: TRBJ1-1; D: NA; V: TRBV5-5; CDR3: CASSTVSDTEAFF; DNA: TGTGCCAGCAGTACCGTTTCTGACACTGAAGCTTTCTTT
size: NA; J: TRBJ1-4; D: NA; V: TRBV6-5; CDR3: CASSYSQNSEKLFF; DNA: TGTGCCAGCAGTTACTCGCAGAACTCTGAAAAACTGTTTTTT
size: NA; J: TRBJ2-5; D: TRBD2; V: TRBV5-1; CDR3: CASSSGLGMETQYF; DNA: TGCGCCAGCAGCTCGGGACTAGGGATGGAGACCCAGTACTTC
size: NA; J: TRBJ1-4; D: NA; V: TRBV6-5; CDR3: CASSLRTNEKLFF; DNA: TGTGCCAGCAGTCTTAGAACTAATGAAAAACTGTTTTTT
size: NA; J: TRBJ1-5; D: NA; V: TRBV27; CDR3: CASNSQGSNQPQHF; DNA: TGTGCCAGCAACTCACAGGGAAGCAATCAGCCCCAGCATTTT
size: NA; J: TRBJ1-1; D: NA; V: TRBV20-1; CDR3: CSASGGPYYTEAFF; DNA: TGCAGTGCTAGTGGGGGCCCATATTACACTGAAGCTTTCTTT
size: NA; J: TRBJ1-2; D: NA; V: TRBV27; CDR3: CASSASLGDGVYGYTF; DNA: TGTGCCAGCAGTGCTTCCCTCGGGGACGGAGTCTATGGCTACACCTTC
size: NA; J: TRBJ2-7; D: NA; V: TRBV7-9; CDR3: CASTRDGGTYEQYF; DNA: TGTGCCAGTACCCGAGACGGGGGAACCTACGAGCAGTACTTC
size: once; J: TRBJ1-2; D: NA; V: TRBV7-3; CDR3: CASSPGGSSYGYTF; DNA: TGTGCCAGCAGCCCCGGCGGGAGTTCCTATGGCTACACCTTC
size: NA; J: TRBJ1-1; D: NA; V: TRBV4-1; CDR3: CASSQVNRAGNTEAFF; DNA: TGCGCCAGCAGCCAAGTTAACCGGGCGGGGAACACTGAAGCTTTCTTT
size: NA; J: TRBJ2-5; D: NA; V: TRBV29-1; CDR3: CSVVKAETQYF; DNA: TGCAGCGTTGTAAAGGCGGAGACCCAGTACTTC
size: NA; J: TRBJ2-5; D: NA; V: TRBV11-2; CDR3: CASSLGLSGRETQYF; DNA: TGTGCCAGCAGCTTAGGTTTGTCAGGGCGAGAGACCCAGTACTTC
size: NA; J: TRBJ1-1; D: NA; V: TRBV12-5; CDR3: CASGLVISPRGTEAFF; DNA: TGTGCTAGTGGTTTGGTAATCTCACCGCGTGGGACTGAAGCTTTCTTT
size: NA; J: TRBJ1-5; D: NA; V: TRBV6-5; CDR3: CASSYFSNQPQHF; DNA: TGTGCCAGCAGTTACTTTAGCAATCAGCCCCAGCATTTT
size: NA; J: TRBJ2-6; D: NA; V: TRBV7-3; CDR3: CASSRRADSGANVLTF; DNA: TGTGCCAGCAGCCGAAGGGCGGATTCCGGGGCCAACGTCCTGACTTTC
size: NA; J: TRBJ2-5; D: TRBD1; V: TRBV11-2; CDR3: CASSSPYRDREQETQYF; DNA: TGTGCCAGCAGCTCCCCCTACCGGGACAGGGAACAAGAGACCCAGTACTTC
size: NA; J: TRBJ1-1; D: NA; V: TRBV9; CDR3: CASSPRTVMNTEAFF; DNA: TGTGCCAGCAGCCCGAGGACGGTGATGAACACTGAAGCTTTCTTT
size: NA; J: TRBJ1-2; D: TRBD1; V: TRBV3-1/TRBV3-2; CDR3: CASSQVDRAGYTF; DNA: TGTGCCAGCAGCCAAGTGGACAGGGCTGGCTACACCTTC
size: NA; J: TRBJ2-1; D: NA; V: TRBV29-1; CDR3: CSVEDVAEQFF; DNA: TGCAGCGTTGAAGATGTCGCTGAGCAGTTCTTC
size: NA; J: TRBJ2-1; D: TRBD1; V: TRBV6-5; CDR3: CASSYPRTGGNEQFF; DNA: TGTGCCAGCAGTTACCCGCGGACAGGGGGCAATGAGCAGTTCTTC
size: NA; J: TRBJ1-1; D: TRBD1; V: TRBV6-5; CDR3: CASSYAGGDMNTEAFF; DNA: TGTGCCAGCAGTTACGCAGGGGGCGACATGAACACTGAAGCTTTCTTT
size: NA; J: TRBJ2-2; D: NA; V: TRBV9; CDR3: CASSVYTGELFF; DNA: TGTGCCAGCAGCGTGTATACCGGGGAGCTGTTTTTT
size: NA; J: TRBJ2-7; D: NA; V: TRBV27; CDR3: CASSLGQGTTYEQYF; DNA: TGTGCCAGCAGTTTAGGGCAGGGGACAACCTACGAGCAGTACTTC
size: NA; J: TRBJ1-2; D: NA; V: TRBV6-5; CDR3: CASSYSHAESYGYTF; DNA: TGTGCCAGCAGTTACAGTCATGCAGAGTCCTATGGCTACACCTTC